One and the same sample provided the 17 T cell receptor beta chains below, sequenced in a study of technical replicates of blood from several donors. Repertoires were generated with immunoSEQ multiplex PCR, while TCRdb's copy carries only in-frame clones and drops some. Of about 75,000 clones in the sample, 95% to 97% were seen once. The sequencing sample was made of T cells isolated from PBMCs. The receptors here all came from a human donor in good health.

The V and J genes are TRBV9 and TRBJ1-2; D uncertain. V lost 0 bases to trimming and J lost 0 bases, with 9 bases between them. The CDR3 runs 15 residues. Germline loops: CDR1 SGDLS, CDR2 YYNGEE. CDR3 DNA: TGTGCCAGCAGCGTAGGCGCCACCACTAACTATGGCTACACCTTC. It specifies CASSVGATTNYGYTF.

The CDR3 loop is CASSLGSGAWNTEAFF. The DNA for the CDR3 is TGTGCCAGCAGCTTAGGATCAGGGGCTTGGAACACTGAAGCTTTCTTT. This chain uses TRBV13 with TRBJ1-1, with D possibly matching TRBD1 (6 bases). Trimming pared 0 bases from V and 1 base from J, leaving 12 bases between. The germline CDR1 and CDR2 sequences are PRHDT and FYEKMQ (reference sequence). The CDR3 is 16 amino acids. Using reference TRBV13 and TRBJ1-1 for the parts outside the CDR3, the full variable domain is AAGVIQSPRHLIKEKRETATLKCYPIPRHDTVYWYQQGPGQDPQFLISFYEKMQSDKGSIPDRFSAQQFSDYHSELNMSSLELGDSALYFCASSLGSGAWNTEAFFGQGTRLTVV.

The V and J genes are TRBV15 and TRBJ2-5; possibly TRBD1 for D (6 bases). Trimming left V 0 bases short and J 1 base short, with 9 bases between. Germline V lookup: CDR1 LNHNV, CDR2 YYDKDF (reference sequence). The CDR3 is 15 residues long. The CDR3 DNA follows: TGTGCCACCAGCAGAGAGCAGGGGTTCCAAGAGACCCAGTACTTC. Translating it yields CATSREQGFQETQYF.

This chain connects TRBV9 to TRBJ1-1; 8 bases agree with TRBD1. J gave up 4 bases and V 2 bases, and 10 bases lay outside the gene matches. The length of the CDR3 is 16 residues. The germline V gene has CDR1 SGDLS and CDR2 YYNGEE. The CDR3 DNA is TGTGCCAGCAGCGTCCTCGGGGGGCAGGGGGCCACTGAAGCTTTCTTT. Translated: CASSVLGGQGATEAFF.

J is TRBJ1-4 and V is TRBV28; no definite D call. CDR3 length equals 15 residues. Deletions cut 3 bases from V and 0 bases from J, with 8 bases between. Germline V gene sequence: CDR1 MDHEN, CDR2 SYDVKM. The CDR3 spells CASSFPGATNEKLFF. CDR3 coding DNA: TGTGCCAGCAGTTTTCCCGGGGCAACTAATGAAAAACTGTTTTTT. The whole variable domain, filled in from reference TRBV28 and TRBJ1-4, reads DVKVTQSSRYLVKRTGEKVFLECVQDMDHENMFWYRQDPGLGLRLIYFSYDVKMKEKGDIPEGYSVSREKKERFSLILESASTNQTSMYLCASSFPGATNEKLFFGSGTQLSVL.

J is TRBJ2-1 and V is TRBV5-4; the D is unclear. V lost 4 bases and J lost 8, with 7 bases in between. Germline assignment: CDR1 SGHNT and CDR2 YYREEE (reference sequence). The length of the CDR3 is 11 residues. The CDR3 loop reads CASSLEDEQFF. Written as DNA, the CDR3 is TGTGCCAGCAGCCTAGAGGATGAGCAGTTCTTC.

The chain is built from TRBV9 and TRBJ2-2, with 10 bases lining up with TRBD2. V lost 3 bases, J lost 1 base, and 3 bases stayed unmatched. The CDR3 runs 16 residues. Germline lookup yields CDR1 SGDLS and CDR2 YYNGEE. The DNA of the CDR3 is TGTGCCAGCAGCGCACGACTAGCGGGGAACACCGGGGAGCTGTTTTTT. Residues: CASSARLAGNTGELFF.

The rearrangement uses TRBV4-2 and TRBJ1-4; 7 bases fit TRBD1. The ends lost 4 bases at V and 0 bases at J; junction bases unmatched: 5. The V gene's germline CDR1 is LGHNA and CDR2 YNFKEQ. The CDR3 is made up of 16 amino acids. CDR3 nucleotide sequence: TGTGCCAGCAGCCTCTACAGGGGTTCAACTAATGAAAAACTGTTTTTT. The encoded protein is CASSLYRGSTNEKLFF.

V usage is TRBV7-9 and J usage is TRBJ1-6, with a tentative D call TRBD1 (6 bases). Germline CDR1 reads SEHNR; CDR2 reads FQNEAQ (reference sequence). The CDR3 is 12 residues long. V gave up 9 bases and J gave up 7 bases, with 10 bases separating them. This CDR3 is CASKRGNSPLHF. CDR3 in DNA: TGTGCCAGTAAAAGGGGGAATTCACCCCTCCACTTT.

The rearrangement joins TRBV10-1 to TRBJ2-5; the match to TRBD1 covers 8 bases. Germline CDR1 reads WNHNN; CDR2 reads SYGVQD (reference sequence). This CDR3 spans 15 amino acids. Germline trimming cut 2 bases from V and 5 bases from J; bases unmatched to any gene: 7. CDR3 nucleotides: TGCGCCAGCAGTGAGGTCCGGACAGGGACCGAGACCCAGTACTTC. Its translation: CASSEVRTGTETQYF.

The CDR3 coding sequence is TGTGCCAGCAGTCCCTATACGAACACTGAAGCTTTCTTT. Encoded protein: CASSPYTNTEAFF. The V and J genes are TRBV28 and TRBJ1-1, with D uncertain. The CDR3 has 13 residues. Germline V gene data show CDR1 as MDHEN and CDR2 as SYDVKM. Between the trimmed V and J ends, which lost 5 bases and 1 base, there was a span of 8 bases.

This clone was seen a single time. This chain links TRBV4-1 with TRBJ2-5; perhaps TRBD1 as D (6 bases). Deletions cut 6 bases from V and 5 bases from J, with 19 bases between. Germline V gene lookup returns CDR1 MGHRA and CDR2 YSYEKL. There are 15 residues in the CDR3. The CDR3 DNA follows: TGCGCCAGCAGACCTTTGGGGCCGAGGGGGGAGACCCAGTACTTC. Its protein is CASRPLGPRGETQYF.

The chain is built from TRBV6-1 and TRBJ2-3, with 8 bases fitting TRBD1. CDR1 is MNHNS, CDR2 SASEGT, per germline. The CDR3 spans 14 residues. J was trimmed by 3 bases and V by 6 bases; bases with no gene match: 5. CDR3 sequence (DNA): TGTGCCAGCAGCGGGACAGGTAGGACAGATACGCAGTATTTT. Residues: CASSGTGRTDTQYF.

The gene calls are TRBV7-2 and TRBJ2-7, with TRBD2 as a possible D gene (6 bases). V lost 4 bases to trimming and J lost 4 bases, with 17 bases between them. The CDR3 consists of 15 residues. Germline CDR1 is SGHTA and CDR2 is FQGNSA. The CDR3 bases are TGTGCCAGCAGCTACGGGACTGCTCCCCAATACGAGCAGTACTTC. This gives the protein CASSYGTAPQYEQYF. Full variable domain (outside the CDR3, taken from reference TRBV7-2 and TRBJ2-7): GAGVSQSPSNKVTEKGKDVELRCDPISGHTALYWYRQSLGQGLEFLIYFQGNSAPDKSGLPSDRFSAERTGGSVSTLTIQRTQQEDSAVYLCASSYGTAPQYEQYFGPGTRLTVT.

The J gene is TRBJ1-2, the V gene TRBV9; no clear D gene. This CDR3 contains 15 residues. Per germline, CDR1 SGDLS and CDR2 YYNGEE. Trimming removed 0 bases at V and 1 base at J, with 10 bases between. The CDR3 DNA follows: TGTGCCAGCAGCGTAGGTGGCTCGGGTAACTATGGCTACACCTTC. It specifies CASSVGGSGNYGYTF.

In DNA form, the CDR3 reads TGTGCCAGCCGGGGGGGCAGAGGATACAATCAGCCCCAGCATTTT. Amino acids: CASRGGRGYNQPQHF. The chain carries TRBV2 and TRBJ1-5; D perhaps matches TRBD1 (6 bases). This CDR3 spans 15 amino acids. Trimming removed 8 bases from V and 3 bases from J, with 17 bases in between. Germline V gene lookup returns CDR1 SNHLY and CDR2 FYNNEI.

This chain joins TRBV5-1 and TRBJ2-5; a possible D gene is TRBD1 (6 bases). CDR3 length: 16 residues. CDR1 is SGHRS, CDR2 YFSETQ, per germline. The V gene lost 0 bases and the J gene lost 4 bases, with 16 bases spanning the gap. CDR3 sequence (DNA): TGCGCCAGCAGCTTGGGAGTTAACAGGGTGGGAGAGACCCAGTACTTC. It yields the protein CASSLGVNRVGETQYF.